The 31 T cell receptor beta chains below come from one sample, sequenced in a study of cytomegalovirus exposure and HLA in healthy donors. Amplification used 60 Vbeta primers and 13 Jbeta primers. Profiled with immunoSEQ multiplex PCR; TCRdb holds only in-frame clones, not every one. The sample consists of approximately 150,000 clones, approximately 82% of them appearing once. Source material: PBMCs. These receptors were taken from a woman aged 55-75 years in good health and CMV-seropositive.

The chain is built from TRBV6-4 and TRBJ2-7, with D possibly TRBD2 on 6 matching bases. The CDR3 is 14 amino acids. The germline V and J ends were trimmed by 8 bases and 2 bases, with 16 bases remaining between them. CDR1 and CDR2 from the germline V gene are MRHNA and SNTAGT. CDR3 coding DNA: TGTGCCAGCTACCTACGGCGGGGTCCCTACGAGCAGTACTTC. This translates into CASYLRRGPYEQYF.

The chain links TRBV9 to TRBJ2-7; D uncertain. Germline lookup yields CDR1 SGDLS and CDR2 YYNGEE. This CDR3 spans 14 amino acids. Between the trimmed V and J ends, which lost 4 bases and 3 bases, there was a span of 14 bases. The CDR3 region is CASSPHLRVYEQYF. The CDR3 DNA follows: TGTGCCAGCAGCCCCCACCTCCGAGTCTACGAGCAGTACTTC.

The rearrangement uses TRBV29-1 and TRBJ1-2; D perhaps matches TRBD1 (5 bases). The length of the CDR3 is 13 residues. The germline V gene encodes CDR1 SQVTM and CDR2 ANQGSEA. V was trimmed by 5 bases and J by 4 bases, leaving 14 bases between them. This CDR3 is CSVTQGFRYGYTF. DNA of the CDR3: TGCAGCGTTACTCAGGGTTTCCGCTATGGCTACACCTTC.

The chain recombines TRBV4-1 with TRBJ1-2, with 8 bases aligning to TRBD1. The CDR3 is 15 amino acids. Germline-derived CDR1 and CDR2 are MGHRA and YSYEKL. With V trimmed by 1 base and J by 6 bases, 7 bases remained unmatched. The CDR3 here is CASSQGVRGRDGYTF. Here the CDR3 DNA reads TGCGCCAGCAGCCAAGGCGTCAGGGGGCGAGATGGCTACACCTTC.

V usage is TRBV27 and J usage is TRBJ2-3; tentative D call: TRBD2 (5 bases). This CDR3 comprises 15 residues. Germline CDR1 is MNHEY and CDR2 is SMNVEV (reference sequence). Trimming took 7 bases from V and 4 from J, leaving 18 bases between them. CDR3 bases: TGTGCCAGCACTCCCCTTGAGGGAGAGTCAGATACGCAGTATTTT. Amino acids: CASTPLEGESDTQYF.

The rearrangement joins TRBV4-2 to TRBJ2-5; tentatively, D is TRBD2 (6 bases). This CDR3 is built from 15 residues. CDR1 is LGHNA and CDR2 is YNFKEQ in the germline V gene. The V end lost 0 bases, the J end lost 2 bases, and 10 bases lay between the germline ends. DNA for the CDR3: TGTGCCAGCAGCCAAGAAGGGGCGGGACAAGAGACCCAGTACTTC. Its translation is CASSQEGAGQETQYF.

J is TRBJ1-3 and V is TRBV30, with D tentatively TRBD1 (6 bases). Germline V gene data show CDR1 as GTSNPN and CDR2 as SVGIG (reference sequence). V was clipped by 0 bases and J by 5 bases, with 20 bases between them. The CDR3 has 17 residues. The CDR3: CAWSVGQRTEKRNTIYF. Written as DNA, the CDR3 is TGTGCCTGGAGTGTAGGCCAAAGGACAGAGAAACGAAACACCATATATTTT.

V gene TRBV7-2 combines with J gene TRBJ1-2, with a tentative D call TRBD1 (6 bases). CDR3 size: 12 residues. V lost 4 bases and J lost 6, with 9 bases in between. Germline V CDR1 and CDR2: SGHTA, FQGNSA. This CDR3 is CASSWGPDGYTF. The CDR3 DNA reads as TGTGCCAGCAGCTGGGGGCCAGATGGCTACACCTTC.

CDR3 amino acids: CASSLEQDGQFF. The CDR3 DNA is TGTGCCAGCAGCTTAGAACAGGATGGGCAGTTCTTC. This chain joins TRBV7-9 and TRBJ2-1; TRBD1 might be the D (5 bases). The CDR3 covers 12 residues. The germline V gene encodes CDR1 SEHNR and CDR2 FQNEAQ (reference sequence). The ends were cut back, 1 base at V and 12 bases at J, with 10 bases in the middle.

This clone was observed once. The chain is built from TRBV5-1 and TRBJ2-7, with 12 bases that match TRBD2. Unmatched junction bases numbered 1, after V lost 5 bases and J lost 4 bases. Germline V gene lookup returns CDR1 SGHRS and CDR2 YFSETQ. There are 13 residues in the CDR3. As DNA, the CDR3 is TGCGCCAGCAGTACTAGCGGGAGGTACGAGCAGTACTTC. Amino acids: CASSTSGRYEQYF. Full variable domain (remainder filled in from reference TRBV5-1 and TRBJ2-7): KAGVTQTPRYLIKTRGQQVTLSCSPISGHRSVSWYQQTPGQGLQFLFEYFSETQRNKGNFPGRFSGRQFSNSRSEMNVSTLELGDSALYLCASSTSGRYEQYFGPGTRLTVT.

The V gene is TRBV25-1, the J gene TRBJ2-1, with a tentative D call TRBD2 (5 bases). Germline loops: CDR1 MGHDK, CDR2 SYGVNS. The CDR3 is 17 amino acids. V lost 0 bases to trimming and J lost 2 bases, with 14 bases between them. The CDR3, as DNA: TGTGCCAGCAGTGAATATCGCCGGGGAACACCCTACAATGAGCAGTTCTTC. It yields the protein CASSEYRRGTPYNEQFF.

The chain links TRBV27 to TRBJ2-5; a possible D gene is TRBD2 (7 bases). Trimming removed 0 bases at V and 5 bases at J, with 10 bases between. Germline V gives CDR1 MNHEY, CDR2 SMNVEV (reference sequence). The CDR3 is 14 amino acids. CDR3 DNA sequence: TGTGCCAGCAGTTTATCGGGGGGGCAGGAGACCCAGTACTTC. As protein: CASSLSGGQETQYF.

The chain recombines TRBV7-9 with TRBJ2-2; the D is unclear. The CDR3 contains 16 residues. The germline CDR1 and CDR2 sequences are SEHNR and FQNEAQ (reference sequence). V was trimmed by 2 bases and J by 4 bases, leaving 14 bases between them. CDR3 amino acids: CASSLWVAPGTGELFF. The CDR3 nucleotides read TGTGCCAGCAGCTTATGGGTGGCGCCGGGCACCGGGGAGCTGTTTTTT.

V is TRBV5-1 and J is TRBJ2-7, with D possibly matching TRBD1 (6 bases). The germline gives CDR1 SGHRS, CDR2 YFSETQ. The CDR3 covers 13 residues. Trimming took 5 bases from V and 1 from J, leaving 10 bases between them. CDR3 loop: CASSRGISYEQYF. CDR3 DNA sequence: TGCGCCAGCAGTAGGGGGATTTCCTACGAGCAGTACTTC.

V is TRBV10-3 and J is TRBJ2-7; D unresolved. Germline loops: CDR1 ENHRY, CDR2 SYGVKD. The CDR3 spans 11 residues. V lost 2 bases and J 6 bases, leaving 5 bases between the germline ends. The CDR3 nucleotides are TGTGCCATCAGTGAGCTAAGCGAGCAGTACTTC. Translation: CAISELSEQYF.

J is TRBJ2-7 and V is TRBV9, with TRBD1 matching 8 bases. Germline trimming cut 4 bases from V and 2 bases from J; bases unmatched to any gene: 5. Germline lookup yields CDR1 SGDLS and CDR2 YYNGEE. The CDR3 is made up of 14 amino acids. The chain's CDR3 is CASSPGQGTYEQYF. In DNA form, the CDR3 reads TGTGCCAGCAGCCCCGGACAGGGAACCTACGAGCAGTACTTC.

This chain connects TRBV2 to TRBJ2-7; the match to TRBD2 covers 7 bases. The CDR3 extends over 14 amino acids. With V trimmed by 10 bases and J by 6 bases, 15 bases remained unmatched. Per the germline V gene, CDR1 is SNHLY and CDR2 is FYNNEI. CDR3 in amino acids: CATPRRAGVSEQYF. The CDR3 DNA follows: TGTGCCACCCCCCGTCGGGCGGGAGTAAGCGAGCAGTACTTC.

This chain links TRBV28 with TRBJ2-7; TRBD2 is a possible D gene (5 bases). The CDR3 sequence is 14 residues long. The V and J ends lost 4 bases and 2 bases respectively, with 12 bases between them. In germline, CDR1 is MDHEN, CDR2 SYDVKM. CDR3 amino acids: CASSSLTGTYEQYF. CDR3 DNA: TGTGCCAGCAGTTCCCTGACGGGAACCTACGAGCAGTACTTC.

V is TRBV27 and J is TRBJ2-7, with 7 bases lining up with TRBD1. There are 14 residues in the CDR3. The germline CDR1 and CDR2 sequences are MNHEY and SMNVEV (reference sequence). The V and J ends lost 4 bases and 2 bases, in that order; junction bases with no gene match: 5. Here the CDR3 reads CASSSWDSTYEQYF. In DNA form, the CDR3 reads TGTGCCAGCAGTTCCTGGGACAGTACCTACGAGCAGTACTTC.

CDR3: CASSPNVGAETQYF. The DNA of the CDR3 is TGTGCCAGCAGCCCTAATGTGGGGGCAGAGACCCAGTACTTC. The chain has TRBV27 and TRBJ2-5, with D possibly matching TRBD1 (6 bases). CDR3 size: 14 residues. The V end lost 6 bases, the J end lost 4 bases, and 15 bases lay between the germline ends. CDR1 and CDR2 (germline): MNHEY, SMNVEV (reference sequence).

V usage is TRBV5-1 and J usage is TRBJ2-3; D may be TRBD1 (5 bases). Trimming removed 0 bases from V and 1 base from J, with 9 bases in between. The CDR3 has 15 residues. Per the germline V gene, CDR1 is SGHRS and CDR2 is YFSETQ. The CDR3 loop is CASSLADSRTDTQYF. CDR3 DNA sequence: TGCGCCAGCAGCTTGGCCGACAGCCGCACAGATACGCAGTATTTT.

Comments on this clone: The identical CDR3 is also encoded by other nucleotide sequences in the sample. The chain employs TRBV30 and TRBJ1-6, with 7 positions matching TRBD1. The CDR3 has 17 residues. Germline trimming cut 5 bases from V and 0 bases from J; bases unmatched to any gene: 10. Germline V gene lookup returns CDR1 GTSNPN and CDR2 SVGIG (reference sequence). In DNA form, the CDR3 reads TGTGCCTGGTCGCATAACAGGGGACGCTCCTATAATTCACCCCTCCACTTT. Translated, it gives CAWSHNRGRSYNSPLHF. Based on the CDR3 plus reference TRBV30 and TRBJ1-6, the full variable domain is SQTIHQWPATLVQPVGSPLSLECTVEGTSNPNLYWYRQAAGRGLQLLFYSVGIGQISSEVPQNLSASRPQDRQFILSSKKLLLSDSGFYLCAWSHNRGRSYNSPLHFGNGTRLTVT.

The V gene is TRBV9, the J gene TRBJ2-7; unclear D gene. CDR3 length: 11 amino acids. Germline V CDR1 and CDR2: SGDLS, YYNGEE. Trimming pared 0 bases from V and 6 bases from J, leaving 4 bases between. The DNA of the CDR3 is TGTGCCAGCAGCGTAGCTTCCGAGCAGTACTTC. Translated: CASSVASEQYF.

The rearrangement joins TRBV7-8 to TRBJ1-1; D may be TRBD1 (5 bases). In germline, CDR1 is SGHVS, CDR2 FQNEAQ. This CDR3 is built from 12 residues. V was trimmed by 0 bases and J by 7 bases, leaving 6 bases between them. The CDR3 protein is CASSLAGREAFF. DNA of the CDR3: TGTGCCAGCAGCTTAGCGGGGCGTGAAGCTTTCTTT.

The rearrangement uses TRBV27 and TRBJ2-2; 10 bases are a match to TRBD2. With 6 bases clipped from V and 4 bases from J, the junction kept 2 bases outside the gene matches. This CDR3 has 14 amino acids. Germline CDR1 MNHEY, CDR2 SMNVEV (reference sequence). The CDR3 is CASRRTSGTGELFF. As DNA, the CDR3 is TGTGCCAGCAGAAGGACTAGCGGCACCGGGGAGCTGTTTTTT.

This clone was seen a handful of times. V and J are TRBV6-5 and TRBJ1-2; TRBD1 agrees at 8 bases. The CDR3 is 13 amino acids. The germline V gene encodes CDR1 MNHEY and CDR2 SVGAGI. The J segment lost 8 bases and the V segment lost 3 bases, leaving 5 bases of the junction unmatched. The CDR3 spells CASSYLTGDGYTF. The CDR3 nucleotides read TGTGCCAGCAGTTATTTGACAGGGGACGGCTACACCTTC.

The rearrangement uses TRBV7-8 and TRBJ2-5, with D tentatively TRBD1 (6 bases). Looked up from germline, CDR1 is SGHVS and CDR2 is FQNEAQ. Between the trimmed V and J ends, which lost 3 bases and 5 bases, there was a span of 13 bases. The CDR3 contains 14 residues. CDR3 coding DNA: TGTGCCAGCAGCTTCCAGGGGAGTAGGGAGACCCAGTACTTC. Its translation is CASSFQGSRETQYF. The full variable domain, completed using reference TRBV7-8 and TRBJ2-5, is GAGVSQSPRYKVAKRGQDVALRCDPISGHVSLFWYQQALGQGPEFLTYFQNEAQLDKSGLPSDRFFAERPEGSVSTLKIQRTQQEDSAVYLCASSFQGSRETQYFGPGTRLLVL.

The CDR3 DNA is TGTGCCTGCAAGCGGGAGTACTACAATGAGCAGTTCTTC. Its protein product is CACKREYYNEQFF. This sequence joins TRBV30 and TRBJ2-1; TRBD2 matches at 8 bases. Germline-derived CDR1 and CDR2 are GTSNPN and SVGIG (reference sequence). V was clipped by 6 bases and J by 3 bases; unmatched bases: 4. The CDR3 is made up of 13 amino acids.

J is TRBJ1-6 and V is TRBV4-1, with D tentatively TRBD1 (6 bases). V was pared by 4 bases and J by 8 bases, with 12 bases between. The CDR3 is made up of 14 amino acids. Germline CDR1 and CDR2: MGHRA and YSYEKL. The DNA of the CDR3 is TGCGCCAGCAGCCGGATAGGGGGGGATTCACCCCTCCACTTT. Translation: CASSRIGGDSPLHF.

The CDR3 region is CASSIRTGQETQYF. The CDR3, as DNA: TGTGCCAGCAGCATACGGACAGGACAAGAGACCCAGTACTTC. This chain links TRBV7-8 with TRBJ2-5, with 7 bases that match TRBD1. The CDR3 runs to 14 residues. Unmatched junction bases numbered 5, after V lost 5 bases and J lost 2 bases. Germline V lookup: CDR1 SGHVS, CDR2 FQNEAQ.

V and J are TRBV4-3 and TRBJ2-1, with 10 bases aligning to TRBD2. V lost 3 bases and J lost 3; bases outside the gene matches: 5. Germline CDR1 reads LGHNA; CDR2 reads YSLEER. CDR3 length: 16 residues. CDR3 nucleotides: TGCGCCAGCAGCCAGCTAGCGGGAGAAGGCTACAATGAGCAGTTCTTC. Protein sequence: CASSQLAGEGYNEQFF.